Each of the 10 T cell receptor beta chains below was sequenced from the same sample in a study of blood T cell repertoires in COVID-19 (TCRdb year 2020). Libraries came from the immunoSEQ multiplex PCR assay. Not all clones reach the TCRdb copy of this immuneACCESS table, which keeps in-frame sequences only. Checked studies attribute under half of the gap to unresolved V genes and leave the rest unexplained. The sample table holds about 240,000 clones, of which around 88% were seen once. Together, the top ten hold about 3.3% of the sample. The source material was PBMCs or T cells enriched from blood (not recorded which). These receptors originate from a woman between 35 and 50 years old with acute COVID-19.

A single count supports this clone. The rearrangement links TRBV5-1 to TRBJ2-1; unclear D gene. V lost 4 bases and J lost 7, with 12 bases in between. Germline CDR1 reads SGHRS; CDR2 reads YFSETQ. This CDR3 spans 13 amino acids. CDR3 region: CASSKEARNEQFF. The DNA of the CDR3 is TGCGCCAGCAGCAAGGAAGCGCGGAATGAGCAGTTCTTC. Variable domain in full (rest from reference TRBV5-1 and TRBJ2-1): KAGVTQTPRYLIKTRGQQVTLSCSPISGHRSVSWYQQTPGQGLQFLFEYFSETQRNKGNFPGRFSGRQFSNSRSEMNVSTLELGDSALYLCASSKEARNEQFFGPGTRLTVL.

This clone was picked up a small number of times. One junction end disagrees with the germline gene, perhaps due to a read error. V usage is TRBV7-7 and J usage is TRBJ2-1; maybe TRBD1 (6 bases). Germline CDR1 is SSHAT and CDR2 is FNYEAQ (reference sequence). The CDR3 sequence is 14 residues long. The CDR3 loop reads CASSNSRGTNEQFF. The CDR3 DNA sequence: TGTGCTAGCAGTAACTCTAGGGGGACCAATGAGCAGTTCTTC.

This chain uses TRBV7-2 with TRBJ1-5; a possible D gene is TRBD1 (5 bases). From germline, CDR1 is SGHTA and CDR2 FQGNSA. With 5 bases removed from V and 6 bases from J, the gap between germline ends came to 17 bases. This CDR3 spans 15 amino acids. CDR3 sequence reads: CASSARGVGGQPQHF. The CDR3 coding sequence is TGTGCCAGCAGCGCCCGGGGGGTTGGGGGTCAGCCCCAGCATTTT.

The chain employs TRBV12-5 and TRBJ2-1; 14 bases are a match to TRBD2. Germline V CDR1 and CDR2: LGHNT, FRNRAP. The CDR3 has 22 residues. J lost 0 bases, V lost 0 bases, and 13 bases had no gene match. The DNA for the CDR3 is TGTGCTAGTGGTTTGGTACTATCCGGGACTAGCGGGAGCCCGAGCTCCTACAATGAGCAGTTCTTC. It translates to CASGLVLSGTSGSPSSYNEQFF.

V is TRBV11-3 and J is TRBJ1-1; D gene uncertain. The V end lost 0 bases, the J end lost 9 bases, and 8 bases lay between the germline ends. Germline V lookup: CDR1 SGHNT, CDR2 YENEEA. The CDR3 runs 12 residues. The CDR3 loop is CASSLDLDKAFF. The CDR3, as DNA: TGTGCCAGCAGCTTAGATTTAGACAAAGCTTTCTTT.

This clone was detected only a few times. This sequence joins TRBV25-1 and TRBJ2-5, with TRBD2 matching over 12 bases. Trimming at V came to 4 bases and at J to 5 bases, leaving 11 bases not matched to a gene. Germline V gene data show CDR1 as MGHDK and CDR2 as SYGVNS. This CDR3 is built from 17 residues. The CDR3 is CASSGPLAGGPLETQYF. CDR3 DNA: TGTGCCAGCAGTGGGCCCCTAGCGGGAGGGCCTTTGGAGACCCAGTACTTC.

The chain is built from TRBV5-1 and TRBJ2-5; 8 positions agree with TRBD1. The CDR3 spans 14 residues. The V and J ends lost 4 bases and 4 bases, in that order; junction bases with no gene match: 6. Per the germline V gene, CDR1 is SGHRS and CDR2 is YFSETQ. In DNA, the CDR3 is TGCGCCAGCAGCCCGACAGGGGCGAGAGAGACCCAGTACTTC. Its translation is CASSPTGARETQYF.

The rearrangement uses TRBV28 and TRBJ1-2; the match to TRBD1 covers 8 bases. From germline, CDR1 is MDHEN and CDR2 SYDVKM. The CDR3 contains 15 residues. The J segment lost 0 bases and the V segment lost 6 bases, leaving 6 bases of the junction unmatched. The CDR3 is CASSEPGQANYGYTF. DNA for the CDR3: TGTGCCAGCAGCGAACCGGGACAGGCTAACTATGGCTACACCTTC.

The rearrangement joins TRBV27 to TRBJ2-7; 7 bases are a match to TRBD2. Unmatched junction bases numbered 16, after V lost 5 bases and J lost 3 bases. This CDR3 has 17 amino acids. Germline assignment: CDR1 MNHEY and CDR2 SMNVEV (reference sequence). The CDR3: CASSPFLIAGKVYEQYF. CDR3 sequence (DNA): TGTGCCAGCAGTCCGTTCCTGATAGCGGGTAAGGTCTACGAGCAGTACTTC.

DNA of the CDR3: TGTGCCAGTAGTAGTGGATTCGGGGCTTTCTTT. Protein sequence: CASSSGFGAFF. The chain carries TRBV19 and TRBJ1-1; D call uncertain. Germline assignment: CDR1 LNHDA and CDR2 SQIVND (reference sequence). Trimming took 4 bases from V and 11 from J, leaving 11 bases between them. The CDR3 length is 11 residues.